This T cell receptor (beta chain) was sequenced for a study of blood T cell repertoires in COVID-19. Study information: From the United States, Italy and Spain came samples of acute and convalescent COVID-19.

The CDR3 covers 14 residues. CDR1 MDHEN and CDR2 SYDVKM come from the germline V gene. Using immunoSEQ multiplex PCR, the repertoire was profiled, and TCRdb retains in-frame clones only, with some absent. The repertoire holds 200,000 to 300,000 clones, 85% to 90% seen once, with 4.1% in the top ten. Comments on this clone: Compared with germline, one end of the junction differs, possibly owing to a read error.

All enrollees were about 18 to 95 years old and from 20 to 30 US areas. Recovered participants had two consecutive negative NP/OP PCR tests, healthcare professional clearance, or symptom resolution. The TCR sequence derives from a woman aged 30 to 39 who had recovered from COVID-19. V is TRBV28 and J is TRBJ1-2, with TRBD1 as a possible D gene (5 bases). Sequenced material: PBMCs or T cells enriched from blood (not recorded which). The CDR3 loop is CASSPGTRGYGYTF. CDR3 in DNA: TGTGCCAGCAGCCCTGGGACGCGGGGATATGGTTACACCTTC.